The next 22 T cell receptor beta chains were all read from a single sample in a study of beta chain features in type 1 diabetes (dated by TCRdb to the late 2010s). Preparation of the library involved the immunoSEQ multiplex PCR assay. The entire isolated RNA was reverse transcribed using the High Capacity cDNA Reverse Transcription Kit, and thus expressed TCRB transcripts were sequenced. TCRdb mirrors the immuneACCESS table, restricted to in-frame sequences. Some clones are absent from its copies; in checked studies, under half trace to an unresolved V gene, and the reason for the others is unknown. The sample table shows more than 120,000 clones, and over 9.5% are seen once. The ten largest clones represent less than 1.5% of the sample. The sequencing input was naive CD4+ T cells from blood. Interpreted using the paper, the cell subset or site label stands for: true naive CD4+ T cells. These TCRs come from a man aged 18 to 29 in good health.

The chain joins TRBV30 to TRBJ2-2, with 15 nucleotides matching TRBD2. The CDR3 consists of 16 residues. CDR1 is GTSNPN and CDR2 is SVGIG in the germline V gene (reference sequence). With V trimmed by 6 bases and J by 5 bases, 7 bases remained unmatched. CDR3 sequence: CACTAGLAGGTGELFF. For the CDR3, the DNA is TGTGCCTGCACCGCGGGACTAGCGGGGGGTACCGGGGAGCTGTTTTTT. The full variable domain, with the rest looked up from reference TRBV30 and TRBJ2-2, is SQTIHQWPATLVQPVGSPLSLECTVEGTSNPNLYWYRQAAGRGLQLLFYSVGIGQISSEVPQNLSASRPQDRQFILSSKKLLLSDSGFYLCACTAGLAGGTGELFFGEGSRLTVL.

This clone was seen more than once but under ten times. The chain is built from TRBV4-3 and TRBJ2-1, with TRBD2 matching 8 bases. This CDR3 has 12 residues. V lost 3 bases and J lost 13; bases outside the gene matches: 5. Germline CDR1 reads LGHNA; CDR2 reads YSLEER. The CDR3 spells CASSQSGGGQFF. DNA for the CDR3: TGCGCCAGCAGCCAGAGCGGGGGTGGTCAGTTCTTC.

The chain couples TRBV13 to TRBJ1-1; weak D call: TRBD1 (6 bases). The CDR3 contains 18 residues. Germline V gives CDR1 PRHDT, CDR2 FYEKMQ (reference sequence). V was trimmed by 5 bases and J by 5 bases, leaving 27 bases between them. This CDR3 is CASSLEKKKGGRRTEAFF. The DNA of the CDR3 is TGTGCCAGCAGCCTCGAGAAGAAAAAGGGGGGGAGACGGACTGAAGCTTTCTTT.

The V and J genes are TRBV19 and TRBJ2-5, with TRBD2 matching over 13 bases. Germline trimming cut 5 bases from V and 2 bases from J; bases unmatched to any gene: 8. This CDR3 spans 17 amino acids. Germline V CDR1 and CDR2: LNHDA, SQIVND (reference sequence). The CDR3 coding sequence is TGTGCCAGTAGTTTCCGACTAGCGGGGGGTCCACAAGAGACCCAGTACTTC. Its protein product is CASSFRLAGGPQETQYF.

The chain couples TRBV6-6 to TRBJ1-6; D not resolved. Trimming took off 8 bases at V and 6 bases at J, with 11 bases between the two ends. The CDR3 sequence is 13 residues long. The germline CDR1 and CDR2 sequences are MNHNY and SVGAGI (reference sequence). The CDR3 coding sequence is TGTGCCAGCGGTGAGGATTTTAATTCACCCCTCCACTTT. It codes for CASGEDFNSPLHF.

For this clone: Other DNA sequences in the same sample also yield this CDR3. The genes are TRBV18 and TRBJ2-2, with D possibly being TRBD1 (5 bases). The CDR3 length is 16 residues. Per the germline V gene, CDR1 is KGHSH and CDR2 is LQKENI. V was trimmed by 1 base and J by 0 bases, leaving 9 bases between them. CDR3 sequence reads: CASSPRAGPNTGELFF. CDR3 nucleotide sequence: TGTGCCAGCTCACCACGAGCAGGGCCGAACACCGGGGAGCTGTTTTTT.

The chain employs TRBV7-6 and TRBJ1-2, with D uncertain. Trimming cost V 5 bases and J 2 bases, with 12 bases left between them. CDR3 size: 14 residues. Germline CDR1 and CDR2: SGHVS and FNYEAQ. The CDR3 sequence: CASSPSAANYGYTF. The CDR3, as DNA: TGTGCCAGCAGCCCCTCCGCGGCAAACTATGGCTACACCTTC.

This clone was counted between two and nine times. CDR3 loop: CASRRRGRFSIQYF. In DNA form, the CDR3 reads TGTGCCAGCAGAAGGAGGGGCAGGTTTAGCATTCAGTACTTC. The V gene is TRBV11-3, the J gene TRBJ2-4, with a tentative D call TRBD2 (6 bases). Trimming cost V 6 bases and J 9 bases, with 18 bases left between them. The germline CDR1 and CDR2 sequences are SGHNT and YENEEA. CDR3 size: 14 residues. The full variable domain, with the rest looked up from reference TRBV11-3 and TRBJ2-4, is EAGVVQSPRYKIIEKKQPVAFWCNPISGHNTLYWYLQNLGQGPELLIRYENEEAVDDSQLPKDRFSAERLKGVDSTLKIQPAELGDSAVYLCASRRRGRFSIQYFGAGTRLSVL.

The chain links TRBV7-9 to TRBJ2-5, with 9 nucleotides matching TRBD1. This CDR3 has 16 residues. Germline assignment: CDR1 SEHNR and CDR2 FQNEAQ (reference sequence). V shed 5 bases, J shed 2 bases, and the junction held 9 bases outside the gene matches. This chain's CDR3 is CASSPILTGGQETQYF. DNA for the CDR3: TGTGCCAGCAGCCCTATTTTGACAGGGGGACAAGAGACCCAGTACTTC. The full variable domain, with the rest looked up from reference TRBV7-9 and TRBJ2-5, is DTGVSQNPRHKITKRGQNVTFRCDPISEHNRLYWYRQTLGQGPEFLTYFQNEAQLEKSRLLSDRFSAERPKGSFSTLEIQRTEQGDSAMYLCASSPILTGGQETQYFGPGTRLLVL.

The chain uses TRBV11-2 and TRBJ2-1, with 9 bases fitting TRBD2. The junction had 2 bases not matched to a gene; V was cut back by 1 base and J by 4 bases. The CDR3 spans 15 residues. Per germline, CDR1 SGHAT and CDR2 FQNNGV. The CDR3 protein is CASSLGLAEYNEQFF. DNA for the CDR3: TGTGCCAGCAGCTTAGGACTAGCGGAGTACAATGAGCAGTTCTTC.

This clone occurred many times. This chain uses TRBV25-1 with TRBJ2-7; D is perhaps TRBD1 (6 bases). The CDR3 runs to 13 residues. Per germline, CDR1 MGHDK and CDR2 SYGVNS. V dropped 7 bases and J dropped 2 bases, with 12 bases sitting between them. The CDR3 is CASKNRVPYEQYF. CDR3 DNA: TGTGCCAGCAAAAACAGGGTTCCCTACGAGCAGTACTTC.

This clone was seen many times. The V and J genes are TRBV4-1 and TRBJ2-1, with 10 nucleotides matching TRBD2. The CDR3 has 16 amino acids. Unmatched junction bases numbered 5, after V lost 3 bases and J lost 3 bases. Looked up from germline, CDR1 is MGHRA and CDR2 is YSYEKL. In DNA, the CDR3 is TGCGCCAGCAGCCAGCCCACTAGCGGGGACTACAATGAGCAGTTCTTC. Residues: CASSQPTSGDYNEQFF.

The gene calls are TRBV6-5 and TRBJ1-2, with 12 bases fitting TRBD1. The germline V gene has CDR1 MNHEY and CDR2 SVGAGI. V gave up 4 bases and J gave up 8 bases; unmatched junction bases: 8. CDR3 length equals 15 residues. The CDR3 protein is CASSSELGTGGGYTF. The CDR3 nucleotides are TGTGCCAGCAGTTCAGAACTCGGGACAGGGGGCGGCTACACCTTC.

This clone was found a few times. V gene TRBV5-4 combines with J gene TRBJ1-3; D gene unclear. Per the germline V gene, CDR1 is SGHNT and CDR2 is YYREEE (reference sequence). Trimming pared 2 bases from V and 0 bases from J, leaving 6 bases between. This CDR3 contains 14 residues. The CDR3: CASSFGASGNTIYF. The CDR3 region has the DNA TGTGCCAGCAGCTTCGGAGCCTCTGGAAACACCATATATTTT.

CDR3 region: CASTRRGQGERDEQYF. CDR3 DNA sequence: TGTGCCAGTACCAGAAGGGGACAGGGAGAACGTGACGAGCAGTACTTC. The rearrangement links TRBV19 to TRBJ2-5; the match to TRBD1 covers 9 bases. The J call may be faulty, since TRBJ2-7 better matches the DNA end. The CDR3 consists of 16 residues. Germline loops: CDR1 LNHDA, CDR2 SQIVND (reference sequence).

This clone was observed a handful of times. The chain couples TRBV2 to TRBJ2-3; 8 nucleotides line up with TRBD1. J was trimmed by 1 base and V by 6 bases; bases with no gene match: 3. This CDR3 comprises 14 residues. CDR1 is SNHLY, CDR2 FYNNEI, per germline. The CDR3 is CASSLQGGTDTQYF. The DNA for the CDR3 is TGTGCCAGCAGCCTACAGGGGGGCACAGATACGCAGTATTTT. The full variable domain, with the rest looked up from reference TRBV2 and TRBJ2-3, is EPEVTQTPSHQVTQMGQEVILRCVPISNHLYFYWYRQILGQKVEFLVSFYNNEISEKSEIFDDQFSVERPDGSNFTLKIRSTKLEDSAMYFCASSLQGGTDTQYFGPGTRLTVL.

V usage is TRBV6-6 and J usage is TRBJ1-5; D not certain. The germline V and J ends were trimmed by 5 bases and 4 bases, with 12 bases remaining between them. Germline V gene data show CDR1 as MNHNY and CDR2 as SVGAGI (reference sequence). The CDR3 spans 14 residues. In nucleotides, the CDR3 is TGTGCCAGCAGTCCTATAGCCATGAATCAGCCCCAGCATTTT. This translates into CASSPIAMNQPQHF.

This clone was observed at least ten times. The CDR3, as DNA: TGTGCCAGCAGCCGCGTGCTGGACAGTACCTACGAGCAGTACTTC. This translates into CASSRVLDSTYEQYF. This sequence joins TRBV4-2 and TRBJ2-7, with D possibly TRBD1 on 6 matching bases. Per the germline V gene, CDR1 is LGHNA and CDR2 is YNFKEQ. CDR3 length equals 15 residues. The ends were cut back, 4 bases at V and 2 bases at J, with 15 bases in the middle.

V usage is TRBV28 and J usage is TRBJ1-3; weak D call: TRBD1 (5 bases). V was trimmed by 5 bases and J by 4 bases, leaving 15 bases between them. Germline values: CDR1 MDHEN, CDR2 SYDVKM. The CDR3 sequence is 15 residues long. CDR3 sequence: CASSLPSGSGNTIYF. CDR3 coding DNA: TGTGCCAGCAGTCTCCCTTCAGGGTCCGGAAACACCATATATTTT. Complete variable domain (other parts from reference TRBV28 and TRBJ1-3): DVKVTQSSRYLVKRTGEKVFLECVQDMDHENMFWYRQDPGLGLRLIYFSYDVKMKEKGDIPEGYSVSREKKERFSLILESASTNQTSMYLCASSLPSGSGNTIYFGEGSWLTVV.

This chain joins TRBV4-1 and TRBJ2-5; TRBD2 matches at 8 bases. The CDR3 runs 14 residues. The V gene's germline CDR1 is MGHRA and CDR2 YSYEKL. V dropped 3 bases and J dropped 2; count of bases not matched to a gene: 2. The DNA of the CDR3 is TGCGCCAGCAGCCAGGAGCGGGGGCAAGAGACCCAGTACTTC. Its protein is CASSQERGQETQYF.

There are a few counts of this clone. This chain joins TRBV2 and TRBJ2-2; D might be TRBD2 (6 bases). V lost 5 bases and J 6 bases, leaving 10 bases between the germline ends. This CDR3 region has 13 residues. The V gene's germline CDR1 is SNHLY and CDR2 FYNNEI. The CDR3 DNA sequence: TGTGCCAGCAGTTTGGGGAGGTCCGGGGAGCTGTTTTTT. Its translation: CASSLGRSGELFF.

This clone was detected only a few times. This chain joins TRBV7-9 and TRBJ1-4; no definite D call. The CDR3 has 15 residues. The V gene lost 5 bases and the J gene lost 4 bases, with 14 bases spanning the gap. Per germline, CDR1 SEHNR and CDR2 FQNEAQ (reference sequence). Here the CDR3 reads CASSPLAGSNEKLFF. CDR3 bases: TGTGCCAGCAGCCCCTTGGCGGGGAGTAATGAAAAACTGTTTTTT.